This TCR beta chain was documented in a study of patients and donors after allogeneic stem cell transplantation. In TCRdb, the RT-PCR reads were re-called with MiXCR into one record per CDR3 protein. The sample holds some 960,000 distinct CDR3 sequences, roughly 18% seen once. The sequenced sample consisted of blood, either unsorted or a sorted T cell fraction (not recorded which). The receptor was isolated from a human donor who was either an allogeneic HSCT recipient or a stem cell or donor lymphocyte infusion donor (not recorded which). It is not recorded whose cells these are; they may come from a transplant donor.

CDR3 sequence reads: CASSSWGQGERPQHF. CDR3 nucleotide sequence: TGTGCCAGCAGTTCGTGGGGACAGGGAGAACGGCCCCAGCATTTT. The chain recombines TRBV6-2 or TRBV6-3 with TRBJ1-5, with TRBD1 matching 9 bases. V lost 4 bases to trimming and J lost 9 bases; unmatched junction nucleotides: 10. Germline values: CDR1 MNHEY, CDR2 SVGEGT. This CDR3 has 15 residues.